These T cell receptor beta chains were read from a single sample in a study of blood T cell repertoires in COVID-19. Produced via immunoSEQ multiplex PCR; TCRdb's table is partial and in-frame only. Seen here are roughly 230,000 clones, nearly 95% observed once, and the top ten hold roughly 0.8%. Sequences were obtained from peripheral blood. These receptors originate from a man aged 25 to 40 with COVID-19, enrolled during active disease. The CDR3 runs from the conserved cysteine through the conserved F or W. D genes are given only for firm matches. Size tells how often a clone was seen (once, few, many) or the class of an expanded clone, and some rows leave it out.

TRBV10-1,-,TRBJ1-1,-,TGCGCCAGCAGTGAGTCTGATGCCGGGGTCTACACTGAAGCTTTCTTT,CASSESDAGVYTEAFF
TRBV4-2,once,TRBJ1-2,TRBD1,TGTGCCAGCAGCCAGGACAGGGGGCGCAACTATGGCTACACCTTC,CASSQDRGRNYGYTF
TRBV3-1/TRBV3-2,-,TRBJ2-3,TRBD1,TGTGCCAGCAGCGACAGGGGGAACACAGATACGCAGTATTTT,CASSDRGNTDTQYF
TRBV14,once,TRBJ2-3,TRBD2,TGTGCCAGCAGTCGAGGACTAGCAGGCACAGATACGCAGTATTTT,CASSRGLAGTDTQYF
TRBV15,-,TRBJ2-1,TRBD1,TGTGCCACCAGCAGAGAAGGGACAGGGGGTCTCGGTGAGCAGTTCTTC,CATSREGTGGLGEQFF
TRBV19,-,TRBJ1-3,-,TGTGCCAGTAGTATCAGTCAGATGAGCGGTGGAAACACCATATATTTT,CASSISQMSGGNTIYF
TRBV4-1,-,TRBJ2-2,TRBD2,TGCGCCAGCAGCCAAGATACGGGGGGGGCGAACACCGGGGAGCTGTTTTTT,CASSQDTGGANTGELFF
TRBV6-5,-,TRBJ1-5,TRBD1,TGTGCCAGCAGGGAGGGGGCTAGGGATCAGCCCCAGCATTTT,CASREGARDQPQHF
TRBV5-4,-,TRBJ2-2,-,TGTGCCAGCAGCTTGGCCGAAGCGGCTGAGACCGGGGAGCTGTTTTTT,CASSLAEAAETGELFF
TRBV5-4,-,TRBJ2-2,TRBD2,TGTGCCAGCAGTTCCGGTACTAGCGGGCTAAACACCGGGGAGCTGTTTTTT,CASSSGTSGLNTGELFF
TRBV7-7,-,TRBJ2-5,-,TGTGCCAGCAGCTTAGCGGGGGGGCATCAAGAGACCCAGTACTTC,CASSLAGGHQETQYF